These T cell receptor beta chains were read from a single sample in a study of T cell repertoires in cytomegalovirus infection. MiXCR, applied by TCRdb to the reads, yields one record per CDR3 protein. In the table there are about 600,000 distinct CDR3 sequences, less than 25% of which are singletons. Sequencing was performed on CD8+ T cells from PBMCs. These receptors were collected from a human donor in good health (CMV status not recorded). Some clones in this sample may be carry-over from other donors' samples. The CDR3 runs from the conserved cysteine through the conserved F or W. Fields, in order: J gene, clone size, V gene, D gene, CDR3 length, CDR3 protein, CDR3 DNA. A D gene is named only where the DNA matches it firmly. Part of the rows lack a size; the others show once, few, many or a class for expanded clones.

J: TRBJ2-2; size: -; V: TRBV20-1; D: -; length: 11; CDR3: CSASGTGELFF; DNA: TGCAGTGCTAGCGGCACCGGGGAGCTGTTTTTT
J: TRBJ1-4; size: -; V: TRBV25-1; D: -; length: 14; CDR3: CASSEAGANEKLFF; DNA: TGTGCCAGCAGTGAGGCAGGGGCAAATGAAAAACTGTTTTTT
J: TRBJ2-2; size: -; V: TRBV12-3/TRBV12-4; D: -; length: 12; CDR3: CASSFNNRELFF; DNA: TGTGCCAGCAGTTTCAACAACAGGGAGCTGTTTTTT
J: TRBJ2-1; size: many; V: TRBV7-9; D: -; length: 15; CDR3: CASSDGGAAYNEQFF; DNA: TGTGCCAGCAGTGACGGAGGGGCGGCCTACAATGAGCAGTTCTTC
J: TRBJ2-5; size: many; V: TRBV7-2; D: -; length: 14; CDR3: CASSFDGNQETQYF; DNA: TGTGCCAGCAGCTTTGACGGGAACCAAGAGACCCAGTACTTC
J: TRBJ2-7; size: few; V: TRBV7-8; D: -; length: 14; CDR3: CASSLSLTADEQYF; DNA: TGTGCCAGCAGCTTAAGTCTCACGGCGGACGAGCAGTACTTC
J: TRBJ1-5; size: few; V: TRBV28; D: -; length: 16; CDR3: CASSLGPPYSNQPQHF; DNA: TGTGCCAGCAGTCTCGGGCCACCTTATAGCAATCAGCCCCAGCATTTT
J: TRBJ2-3; size: few; V: TRBV28; D: -; length: 13; CDR3: CASSPGILDTQYF; DNA: TGTGCCAGCAGCCCGGGGATCCTGGATACGCAGTATTTT
J: TRBJ2-1; size: few; V: TRBV29-1; D: TRBD2; length: 15; CDR3: CSVGGAGGSYNEQFF; DNA: TGCAGCGTTGGTGGAGCGGGGGGGTCCTACAATGAGCAGTTCTTC
J: TRBJ2-5; size: -; V: TRBV6-5; D: -; length: 14; CDR3: CANSSVGYEKTQYF; DNA: TGTGCCAACAGTTCCGTAGGGTATGAAAAGACCCAGTACTTC
J: TRBJ1-4; size: -; V: TRBV12-3/TRBV12-4; D: TRBD1; length: 16; CDR3: CASSSTTGARDEKLFF; DNA: TGTGCCAGCAGTTCCACGACAGGGGCGCGGGATGAAAAACTGTTTTTT
J: TRBJ2-5; size: many; V: TRBV7-2; D: -; length: 15; CDR3: CASSLDAGPGETQYF; DNA: TGTGCCAGCAGCTTAGATGCGGGGCCGGGGGAGACCCAGTACTTC
J: TRBJ2-1; size: few; V: TRBV20-1; D: TRBD2; length: 17; CDR3: CSARDLLAGGGYNEQFF; DNA: TGCAGTGCTAGAGATCTGCTAGCGGGGGGCGGGTACAATGAGCAGTTCTTC
J: TRBJ2-1; size: -; V: TRBV4-1; D: -; length: 13; CDR3: CASSPLQGDEQFF; DNA: TGCGCCAGCAGCCCGTTACAGGGTGATGAGCAGTTCTTC
J: TRBJ2-5; size: few; V: TRBV7-9; D: TRBD1; length: 14; CDR3: CASRETGAQETQYF; DNA: TGTGCCAGCAGGGAGACAGGGGCCCAAGAGACCCAGTACTTC
J: TRBJ2-7; size: few; V: TRBV10-3; D: TRBD1; length: 15; CDR3: CAIRPRQGEGREQYF; DNA: TGTGCCATCAGGCCACGACAGGGAGAAGGACGCGAGCAGTACTTC
J: TRBJ1-1; size: -; V: TRBV20-1; D: -; length: 12; CDR3: CSAQGLDTEAFF; DNA: TGCAGTGCTCAGGGATTGGACACTGAAGCTTTCTTT
J: TRBJ2-1; size: few; V: TRBV6-6; D: TRBD2; length: 16; CDR3: CASVTRAQRGYNEQFF; DNA: TGTGCCAGCGTCACGCGCGCCCAGCGGGGATACAATGAGCAGTTCTTC
J: TRBJ2-3; size: -; V: TRBV5-5; D: -; length: 17; CDR3: CASSLTGREKVTDTQYF; DNA: TGTGCCAGCAGCTTGACAGGGAGAGAGAAGGTCACAGATACGCAGTATTTT
J: TRBJ2-1; size: -; V: TRBV7-9; D: TRBD1; length: 16; CDR3: CASRPTGTGIVDEQFF; DNA: TGTGCCAGCAGACCGACCGGGACAGGGATAGTCGATGAGCAGTTCTTC
J: TRBJ1-2; size: -; V: TRBV6-6; D: -; length: 14; CDR3: CASSYSSMMDGYTF; DNA: TGTGCCAGCAGTTACTCGAGCATGATGGATGGCTACACCTTC
J: TRBJ2-1; size: -; V: TRBV20-1; D: -; length: 11; CDR3: CSAIQTNEQFF; DNA: TGCAGTGCTATACAGACCAATGAGCAGTTCTTC
J: TRBJ1-1; size: -; V: TRBV19; D: -; length: 17; CDR3: CASSIVPRRWNNTEAFF; DNA: TGTGCCAGTAGTATAGTTCCCAGGCGCTGGAATAACACTGAAGCTTTCTTT
J: TRBJ2-7; size: -; V: TRBV2; D: TRBD1; length: 16; CDR3: CASSDFWGQGTYEQYF; DNA: TGTGCCAGCAGTGACTTCTGGGGACAGGGAACCTACGAGCAGTACTTC
J: TRBJ2-2; size: -; V: TRBV20-1; D: TRBD1; length: 15; CDR3: CSARDTTGGGGELFF; DNA: TGCAGTGCTAGAGATACGACAGGGGGCGGCGGGGAGCTGTTTTTT
J: TRBJ1-3; size: many; V: TRBV7-2; D: -; length: 17; CDR3: CASSLQQTAGWGNTIYF; DNA: TGTGCCAGCAGCTTACAACAGACCGCCGGTTGGGGAAACACCATATATTTT
J: TRBJ2-1; size: -; V: TRBV27; D: -; length: 14; CDR3: CASSFMGLVHEQFF; DNA: TGTGCCAGCAGTTTTATGGGCCTGGTGCATGAGCAGTTCTTC
J: TRBJ2-1; size: -; V: TRBV7-9; D: -; length: 15; CDR3: CASSYPGHSYNEQFF; DNA: TGTGCCAGCAGCTACCCGGGCCACTCCTACAATGAGCAGTTCTTC
J: TRBJ2-3; size: -; V: TRBV6-4; D: -; length: 15; CDR3: CASSDFGLGTDTQYF; DNA: TGTGCCAGCAGTGATTTCGGACTGGGGACAGATACGCAGTATTTT
J: TRBJ2-5; size: -; V: TRBV24-1; D: -; length: 15; CDR3: CATSLPTETGETQYF; DNA: TGTGCCACCTCTCTTCCGACAGAAACGGGGGAGACCCAGTACTTC
J: TRBJ2-5; size: -; V: TRBV12-3/TRBV12-4; D: -; length: 15; CDR3: CASSGTRDIQETQYF; DNA: TGTGCCAGCAGTGGGACCCGGGACATCCAAGAGACCCAGTACTTC
J: TRBJ2-5; size: many; V: TRBV7-8; D: TRBD1; length: 16; CDR3: CASSSRTGVLQETQYF; DNA: TGTGCCAGCAGCTCACGGACAGGAGTATTGCAAGAGACCCAGTACTTC
J: TRBJ1-1; size: -; V: TRBV5-1; D: -; length: 12; CDR3: CASSLAFDEAFF; DNA: TGCGCCAGCAGCTTGGCCTTTGATGAAGCTTTCTTT
J: TRBJ2-3; size: -; V: TRBV28; D: -; length: 15; CDR3: CASSPLSTRQDTQYF; DNA: TGTGCCAGCAGTCCTCTATCAACCCGCCAAGATACGCAGTATTTT
J: TRBJ1-2; size: few; V: TRBV7-9; D: -; length: 14; CDR3: CASPLWGARHGYTF; DNA: TGTGCCAGCCCCCTGTGGGGGGCGCGTCACGGCTACACCTTC
J: TRBJ1-4; size: -; V: TRBV7-9; D: -; length: 13; CDR3: CASSLRESEKLFF; DNA: TGTGCCAGCAGCTTAAGGGAGTCTGAAAAACTGTTTTTT
J: TRBJ1-4; size: -; V: TRBV24-1; D: TRBD1; length: 16; CDR3: CATSDPRQGRDEKLFF; DNA: TGTGCCACCAGTGATCCTCGACAGGGGAGGGATGAAAAACTGTTTTTT
J: TRBJ1-1; size: once; V: TRBV5-1; D: TRBD1; length: 15; CDR3: CASSLRSGGLTEAFF; DNA: TGCGCCAGCAGCTTGCGGTCAGGGGGGCTCACTGAAGCTTTCTTT
J: TRBJ1-1; size: few; V: TRBV28; D: -; length: 14; CDR3: CASGIQAINTEAFF; DNA: TGTGCCAGCGGAATACAGGCGATTAACACTGAAGCTTTCTTT
J: TRBJ2-4; size: -; V: TRBV12-3/TRBV12-4; D: -; length: 16; CDR3: CASSLYQPRSWAIQYF; DNA: TGTGCCAGCAGTTTATACCAACCCCGGTCGTGGGCCATTCAGTACTTC
J: TRBJ2-1; size: many; V: TRBV7-8; D: -; length: 12; CDR3: CASSLANNEQFF; DNA: TGTGCCAGCAGCTTAGCTAACAATGAGCAGTTCTTC
J: TRBJ2-1; size: few; V: TRBV12-3/TRBV12-4; D: -; length: 12; CDR3: CASSLYQGLQFF; DNA: TGTGCCAGCAGTTTGTATCAGGGCCTGCAGTTCTTC
J: TRBJ1-2; size: many; V: TRBV7-8; D: TRBD1; length: 16; CDR3: CASSLAGTGPYYGYTF; DNA: TGTGCCAGCAGCTTAGCGGGGACAGGCCCATACTATGGCTACACCTTC
J: TRBJ1-2; size: once; V: TRBV15; D: TRBD1; length: 17; CDR3: CATSRDWGDREEDGYTF; DNA: TGTGCCACCAGCAGAGATTGGGGGGACAGGGAAGAAGATGGCTACACCTTC
J: TRBJ2-2; size: few; V: TRBV2; D: TRBD1; length: 18; CDR3: CASSDPEAGGGRTGELFF; DNA: TGTGCCAGCAGTGATCCGGAGGCAGGGGGCGGTAGGACCGGGGAGCTGTTTTTT
J: TRBJ2-1; size: few; V: TRBV18; D: TRBD2; length: 18; CDR3: CASSPIPAGGVSYNEQFF; DNA: TGTGCCAGCTCACCAATCCCAGCGGGGGGTGTCTCCTACAATGAGCAGTTCTTC
J: TRBJ1-1; size: -; V: TRBV5-6; D: -; length: 13; CDR3: CASSKQGRTEAFF; DNA: TGTGCCAGCAGCAAACAGGGTCGTACTGAAGCTTTCTTT
J: TRBJ2-5; size: -; V: TRBV29-1; D: TRBD2; length: 17; CDR3: CSVDGLGLAAIQETQYF; DNA: TGCAGCGTTGATGGACTGGGGCTAGCGGCGATCCAAGAGACCCAGTACTTC